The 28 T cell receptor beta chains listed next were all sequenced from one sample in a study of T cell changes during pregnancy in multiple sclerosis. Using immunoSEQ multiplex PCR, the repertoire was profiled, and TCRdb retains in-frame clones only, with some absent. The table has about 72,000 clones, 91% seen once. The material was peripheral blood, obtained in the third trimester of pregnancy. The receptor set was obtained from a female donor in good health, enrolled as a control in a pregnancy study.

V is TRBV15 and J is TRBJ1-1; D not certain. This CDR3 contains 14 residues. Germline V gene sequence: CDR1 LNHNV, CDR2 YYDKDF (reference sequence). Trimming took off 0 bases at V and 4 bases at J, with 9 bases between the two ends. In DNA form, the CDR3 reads TGTGCCACCAGCAGAGAAGGCGGGAGCACTGAAGCTTTCTTT. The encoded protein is CATSREGGSTEAFF. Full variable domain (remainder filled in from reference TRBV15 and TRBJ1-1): DAMVIQNPRYQVTQFGKPVTLSCSQTLNHNVMYWYQQKSSQAPKLLFHYYDKDFNNEADTPDNFQSRRPNTSFCFLDIRSPGLGDTAMYLCATSREGGSTEAFFGQGTRLTVV.

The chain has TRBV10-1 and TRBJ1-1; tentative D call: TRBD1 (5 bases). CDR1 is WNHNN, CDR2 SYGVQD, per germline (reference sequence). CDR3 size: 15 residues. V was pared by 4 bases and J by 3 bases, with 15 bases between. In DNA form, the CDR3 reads TGCGCCAGCAGTGCGGCCCCAAAAGGGGACACTGAAGCTTTCTTT. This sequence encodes CASSAAPKGDTEAFF.

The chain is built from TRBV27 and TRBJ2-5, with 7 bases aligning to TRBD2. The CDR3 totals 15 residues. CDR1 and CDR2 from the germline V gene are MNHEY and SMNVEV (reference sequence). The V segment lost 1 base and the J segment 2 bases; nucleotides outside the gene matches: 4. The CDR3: CASSLWSSGQETQYF. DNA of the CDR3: TGTGCCAGCAGTTTATGGTCTAGCGGACAAGAGACCCAGTACTTC.

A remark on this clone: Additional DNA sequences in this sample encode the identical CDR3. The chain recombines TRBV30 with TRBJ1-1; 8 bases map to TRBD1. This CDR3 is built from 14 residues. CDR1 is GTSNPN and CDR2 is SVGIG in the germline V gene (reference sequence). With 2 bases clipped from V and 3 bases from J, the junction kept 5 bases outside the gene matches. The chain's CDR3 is CAWSPTGGYTEAFF. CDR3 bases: TGTGCCTGGAGTCCAACAGGGGGGTACACTGAAGCTTTCTTT.

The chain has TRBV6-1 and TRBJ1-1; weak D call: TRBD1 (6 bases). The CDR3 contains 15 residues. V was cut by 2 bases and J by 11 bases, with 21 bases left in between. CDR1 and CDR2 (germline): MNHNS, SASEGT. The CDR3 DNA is TGTGCCAGCAGTGAAAGACAGGCGGGGGCCCTGGGGGCTTTCTTT. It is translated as CASSERQAGALGAFF.

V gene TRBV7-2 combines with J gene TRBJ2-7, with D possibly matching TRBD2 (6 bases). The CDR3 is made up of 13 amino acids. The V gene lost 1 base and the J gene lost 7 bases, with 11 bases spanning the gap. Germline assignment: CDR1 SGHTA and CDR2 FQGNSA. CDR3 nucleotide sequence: TGTGCCAGCAGCTTAGGGTCCGGGGGAGAGCAGTACTTC. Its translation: CASSLGSGGEQYF.

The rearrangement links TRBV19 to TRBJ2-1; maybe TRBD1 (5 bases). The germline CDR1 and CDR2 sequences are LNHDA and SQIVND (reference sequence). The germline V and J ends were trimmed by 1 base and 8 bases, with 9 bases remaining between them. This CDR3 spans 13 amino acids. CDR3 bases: TGTGCCAGTAGTATAGGTTGGGGCCATGAGCAGTTCTTC. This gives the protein CASSIGWGHEQFF.

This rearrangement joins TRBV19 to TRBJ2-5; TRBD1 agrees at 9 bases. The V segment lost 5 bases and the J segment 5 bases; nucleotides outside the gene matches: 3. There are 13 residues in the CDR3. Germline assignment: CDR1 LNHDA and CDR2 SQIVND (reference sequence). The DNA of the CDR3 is TGTGCCAGTAGTGACGACAGGGGGGAGACCCAGTACTTC. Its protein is CASSDDRGETQYF.

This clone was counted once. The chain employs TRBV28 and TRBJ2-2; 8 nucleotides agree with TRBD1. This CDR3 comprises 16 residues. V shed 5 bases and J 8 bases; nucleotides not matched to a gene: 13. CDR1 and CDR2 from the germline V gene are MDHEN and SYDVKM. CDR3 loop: CASSILGQGPLGELFF. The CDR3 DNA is TGTGCCAGCAGTATCCTCGGACAGGGTCCTTTGGGGGAGCTGTTTTTT.

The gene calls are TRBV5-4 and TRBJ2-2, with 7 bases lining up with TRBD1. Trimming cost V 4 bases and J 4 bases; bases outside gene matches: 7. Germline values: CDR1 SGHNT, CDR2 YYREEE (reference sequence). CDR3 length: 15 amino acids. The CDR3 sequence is CASSITGAGTGELFF. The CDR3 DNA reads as TGTGCCAGCAGCATTACAGGGGCGGGCACCGGGGAGCTGTTTTTT.

The CDR3 nucleotides are TGTGCCAGCAGTGACGGTCAGGGTTGGGAGACCCAGTACTTC. This encodes CASSDGQGWETQYF. This chain connects TRBV28 to TRBJ2-5, with D possibly being TRBD1 (5 bases). The CDR3 totals 14 residues. V gave up 5 bases and J gave up 5 bases, with 15 bases separating them. The germline V gene encodes CDR1 MDHEN and CDR2 SYDVKM.

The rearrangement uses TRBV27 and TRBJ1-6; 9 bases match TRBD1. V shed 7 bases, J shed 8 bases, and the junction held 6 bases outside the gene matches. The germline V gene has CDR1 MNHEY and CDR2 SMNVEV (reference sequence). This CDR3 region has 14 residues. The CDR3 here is CASTRTGVDSPLHF. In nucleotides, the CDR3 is TGTGCCAGCACTAGGACAGGGGTAGATTCACCCCTCCACTTT.

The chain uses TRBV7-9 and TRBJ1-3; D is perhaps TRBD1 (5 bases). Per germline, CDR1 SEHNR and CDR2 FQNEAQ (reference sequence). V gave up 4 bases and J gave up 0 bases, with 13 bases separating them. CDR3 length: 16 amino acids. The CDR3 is CASSSAGRHSGNTIYF. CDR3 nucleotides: TGTGCCAGCAGCTCTGCGGGGCGACACTCTGGAAACACCATATATTTT.

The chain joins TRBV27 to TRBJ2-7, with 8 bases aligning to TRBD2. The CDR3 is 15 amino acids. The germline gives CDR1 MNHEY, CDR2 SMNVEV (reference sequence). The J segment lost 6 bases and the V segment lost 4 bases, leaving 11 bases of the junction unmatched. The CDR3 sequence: CASSSAGTRAPEQYF. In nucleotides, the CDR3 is TGTGCCAGCAGTTCCGCCGGGACTAGGGCGCCCGAGCAGTACTTC.

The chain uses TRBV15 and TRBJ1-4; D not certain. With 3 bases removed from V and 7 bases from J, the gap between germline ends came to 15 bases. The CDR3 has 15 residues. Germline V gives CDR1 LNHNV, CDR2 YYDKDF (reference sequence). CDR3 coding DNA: TGTGCCACCAGCAGCCGGATAGGGCGGGGTGAAAAACTGTTTTTT. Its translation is CATSSRIGRGEKLFF.

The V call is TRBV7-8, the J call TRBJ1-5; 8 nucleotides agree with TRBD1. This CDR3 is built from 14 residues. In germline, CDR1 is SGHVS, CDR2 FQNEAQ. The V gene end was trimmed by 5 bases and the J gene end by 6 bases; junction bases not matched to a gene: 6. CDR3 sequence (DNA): TGTGCCAGCAGCACACAGGGGGGCAGTCAGCCCCAGCATTTT. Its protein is CASSTQGGSQPQHF. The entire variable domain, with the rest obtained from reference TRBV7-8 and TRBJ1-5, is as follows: GAGVSQSPRYKVAKRGQDVALRCDPISGHVSLFWYQQALGQGPEFLTYFQNEAQLDKSGLPSDRFFAERPEGSVSTLKIQRTQQEDSAVYLCASSTQGGSQPQHFGDGTRLSIL.

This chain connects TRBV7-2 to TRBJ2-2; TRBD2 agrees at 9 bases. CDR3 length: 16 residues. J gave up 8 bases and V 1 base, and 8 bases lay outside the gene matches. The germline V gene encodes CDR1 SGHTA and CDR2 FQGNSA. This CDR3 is CASSLVSGGPGGELFF. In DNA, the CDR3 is TGTGCCAGCAGCTTAGTTAGCGGGGGTCCGGGTGGGGAGCTGTTTTTT.

The CDR3 DNA reads as TGTGCCAGCAGCTCGCGGACAGGGGGGTCCGGGGAGCTGTTTTTT. This encodes CASSSRTGGSGELFF. The rearrangement joins TRBV7-9 to TRBJ2-2; 10 bases are shared with TRBD1. The V gene end was trimmed by 4 bases and the J gene end by 6 bases; junction bases not matched to a gene: 5. Germline assignment: CDR1 SEHNR and CDR2 FQNEAQ (reference sequence). The CDR3 sequence is 15 residues long.

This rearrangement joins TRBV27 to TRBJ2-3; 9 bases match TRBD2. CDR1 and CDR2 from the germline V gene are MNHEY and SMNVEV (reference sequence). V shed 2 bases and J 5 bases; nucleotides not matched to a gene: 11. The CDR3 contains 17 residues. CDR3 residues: CASSLGPPGLAVDTQYF. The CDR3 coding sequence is TGTGCCAGCAGTTTAGGCCCCCCGGGACTAGCTGTAGATACGCAGTATTTT.

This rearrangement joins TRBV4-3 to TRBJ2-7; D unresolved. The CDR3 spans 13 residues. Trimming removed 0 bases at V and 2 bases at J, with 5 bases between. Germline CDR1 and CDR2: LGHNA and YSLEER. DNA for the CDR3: TGCGCCAGCAGCCAAGATATAACCTACGAGCAGTACTTC. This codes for CASSQDITYEQYF.

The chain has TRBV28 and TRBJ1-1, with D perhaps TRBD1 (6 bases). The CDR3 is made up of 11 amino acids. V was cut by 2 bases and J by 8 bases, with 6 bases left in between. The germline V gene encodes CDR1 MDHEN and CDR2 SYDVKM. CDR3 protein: CASSLDREAFF. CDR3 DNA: TGTGCCAGCAGTTTAGACAGGGAAGCTTTCTTT.

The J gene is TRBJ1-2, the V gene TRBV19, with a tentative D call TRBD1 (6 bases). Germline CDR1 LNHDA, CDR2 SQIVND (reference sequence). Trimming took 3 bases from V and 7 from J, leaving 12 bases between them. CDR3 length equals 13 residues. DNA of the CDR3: TGTGCCAGTAGTATTGGGGGGGCCGGTGGCTACACCTTC. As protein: CASSIGGAGGYTF.

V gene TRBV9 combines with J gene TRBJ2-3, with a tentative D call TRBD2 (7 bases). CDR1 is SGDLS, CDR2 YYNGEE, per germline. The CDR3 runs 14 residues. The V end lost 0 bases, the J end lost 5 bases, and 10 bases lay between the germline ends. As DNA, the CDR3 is TGTGCCAGCAGCGTAGGGAGGGGGGGAGATACGCAGTATTTT. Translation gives CASSVGRGGDTQYF. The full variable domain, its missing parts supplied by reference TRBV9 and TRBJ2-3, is DSGVTQTPKHLITATGQRVTLRCSPRSGDLSVYWYQQSLDQGLQFLIQYYNGEERAKGNILERFSAQQFPDLHSELNLSSLELGDSALYFCASSVGRGGDTQYFGPGTRLTVL.

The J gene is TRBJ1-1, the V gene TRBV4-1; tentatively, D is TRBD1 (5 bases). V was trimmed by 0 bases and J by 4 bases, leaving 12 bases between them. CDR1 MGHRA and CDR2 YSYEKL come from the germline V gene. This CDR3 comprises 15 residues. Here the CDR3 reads CASSQETATTTEAFF. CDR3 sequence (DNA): TGCGCCAGCAGCCAAGAGACAGCAACAACCACTGAAGCTTTCTTT.

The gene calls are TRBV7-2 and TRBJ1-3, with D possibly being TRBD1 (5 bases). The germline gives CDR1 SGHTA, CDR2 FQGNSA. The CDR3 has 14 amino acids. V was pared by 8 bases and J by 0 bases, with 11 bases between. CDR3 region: CASRLGHSGNTIYF. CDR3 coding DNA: TGTGCCAGCCGCCTGGGGCACTCTGGAAACACCATATATTTT. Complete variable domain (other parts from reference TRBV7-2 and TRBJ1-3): GAGVSQSPSNKVTEKGKDVELRCDPISGHTALYWYRQSLGQGLEFLIYFQGNSAPDKSGLPSDRFSAERTGGSVSTLTIQRTQQEDSAVYLCASRLGHSGNTIYFGEGSWLTVV.

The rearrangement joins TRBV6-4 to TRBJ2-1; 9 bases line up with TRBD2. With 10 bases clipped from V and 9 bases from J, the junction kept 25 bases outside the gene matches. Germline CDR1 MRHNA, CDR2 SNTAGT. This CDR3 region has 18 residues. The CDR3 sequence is CATATIGSLAGLRIEQFF. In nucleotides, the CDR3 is TGTGCCACCGCCACAATAGGCTCACTAGCGGGCCTCAGGATTGAGCAGTTCTTC.

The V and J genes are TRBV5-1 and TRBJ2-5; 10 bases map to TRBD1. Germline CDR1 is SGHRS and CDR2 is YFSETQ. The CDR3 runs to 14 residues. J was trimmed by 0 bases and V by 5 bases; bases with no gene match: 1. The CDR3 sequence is CASRDRGYQETQYF. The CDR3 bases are TGCGCCAGCAGGGACAGGGGGTACCAAGAGACCCAGTACTTC.

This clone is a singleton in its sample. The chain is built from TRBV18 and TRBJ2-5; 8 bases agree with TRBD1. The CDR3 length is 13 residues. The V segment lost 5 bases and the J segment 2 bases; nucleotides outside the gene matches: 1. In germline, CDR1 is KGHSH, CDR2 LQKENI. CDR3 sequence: CASSRTGQETQYF. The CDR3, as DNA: TGTGCCAGCTCAAGGACAGGGCAAGAGACCCAGTACTTC.